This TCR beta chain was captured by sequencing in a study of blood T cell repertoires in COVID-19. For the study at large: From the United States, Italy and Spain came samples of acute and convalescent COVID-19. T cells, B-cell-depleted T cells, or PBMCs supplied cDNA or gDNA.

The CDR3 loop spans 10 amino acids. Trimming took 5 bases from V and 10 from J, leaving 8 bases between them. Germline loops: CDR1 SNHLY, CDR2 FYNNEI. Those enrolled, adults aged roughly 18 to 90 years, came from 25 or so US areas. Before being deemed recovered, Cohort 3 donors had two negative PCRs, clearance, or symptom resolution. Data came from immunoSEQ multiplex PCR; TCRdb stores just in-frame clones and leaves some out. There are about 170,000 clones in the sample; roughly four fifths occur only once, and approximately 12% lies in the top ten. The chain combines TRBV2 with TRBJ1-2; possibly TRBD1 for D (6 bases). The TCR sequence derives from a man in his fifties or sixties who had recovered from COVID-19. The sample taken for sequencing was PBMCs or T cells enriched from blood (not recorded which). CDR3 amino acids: CASSYRDYTF. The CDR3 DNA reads TGTGCCAGCAGTTACAGGGACTACACCTTC.